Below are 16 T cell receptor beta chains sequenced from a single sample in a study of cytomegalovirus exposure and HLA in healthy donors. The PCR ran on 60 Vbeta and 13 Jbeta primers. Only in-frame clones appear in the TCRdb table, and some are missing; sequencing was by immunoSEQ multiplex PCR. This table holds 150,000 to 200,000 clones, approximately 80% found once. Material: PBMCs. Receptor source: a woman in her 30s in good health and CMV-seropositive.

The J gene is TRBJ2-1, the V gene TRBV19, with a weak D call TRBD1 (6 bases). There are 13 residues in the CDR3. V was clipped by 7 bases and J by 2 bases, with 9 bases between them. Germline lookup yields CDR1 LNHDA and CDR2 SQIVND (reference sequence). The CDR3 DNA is TGTGCCAGTAATAACAGGGCCTACAATGAGCAGTTCTTC. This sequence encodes CASNNRAYNEQFF.

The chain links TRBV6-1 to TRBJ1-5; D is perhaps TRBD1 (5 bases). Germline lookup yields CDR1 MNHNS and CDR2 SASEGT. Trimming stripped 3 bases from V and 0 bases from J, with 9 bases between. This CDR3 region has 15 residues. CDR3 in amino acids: CASSEGGYSNQPQHF. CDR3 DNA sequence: TGTGCCAGCAGTGAGGGGGGTTATAGCAATCAGCCCCAGCATTTT.

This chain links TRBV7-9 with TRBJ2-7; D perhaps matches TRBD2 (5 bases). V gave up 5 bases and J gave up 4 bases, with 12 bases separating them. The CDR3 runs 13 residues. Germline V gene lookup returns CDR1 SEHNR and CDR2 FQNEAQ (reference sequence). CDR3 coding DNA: TGTGCCAGCAGCGGCCCCCCGGGGTACGAGCAGTACTTC. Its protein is CASSGPPGYEQYF.

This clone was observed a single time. In nucleotides, the CDR3 is TGTGCCAGCAGCGGGGGGGTTTACATGAACACTGAAGCTTTCTTT. Protein product: CASSGGVYMNTEAFF. The gene calls are TRBV7-2 and TRBJ1-1, with a tentative D call TRBD1 (5 bases). The germline V gene encodes CDR1 SGHTA and CDR2 FQGNSA. The CDR3 spans 15 residues. Trimming took 5 bases from V and 0 from J, leaving 13 bases between them. Using reference TRBV7-2 and TRBJ1-1 for the parts outside the CDR3, the full variable domain is GAGVSQSPSNKVTEKGKDVELRCDPISGHTALYWYRQSLGQGLEFLIYFQGNSAPDKSGLPSDRFSAERTGGSVSTLTIQRTQQEDSAVYLCASSGGVYMNTEAFFGQGTRLTVV.

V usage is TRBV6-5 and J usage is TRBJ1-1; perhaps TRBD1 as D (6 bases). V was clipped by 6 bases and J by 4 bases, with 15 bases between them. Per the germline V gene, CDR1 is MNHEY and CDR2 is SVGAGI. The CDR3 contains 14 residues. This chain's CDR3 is CASRLQRGFTEAFF. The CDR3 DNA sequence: TGTGCCAGCAGGTTACAAAGGGGGTTCACTGAAGCTTTCTTT.

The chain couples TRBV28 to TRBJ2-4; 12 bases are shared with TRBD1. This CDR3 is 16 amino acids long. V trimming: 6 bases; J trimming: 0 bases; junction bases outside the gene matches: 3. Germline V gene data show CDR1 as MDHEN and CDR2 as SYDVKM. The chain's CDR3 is CASRGQGAGAKNIQYF. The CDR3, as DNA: TGTGCCAGCAGGGGACAGGGGGCCGGAGCCAAAAACATTCAGTACTTC.

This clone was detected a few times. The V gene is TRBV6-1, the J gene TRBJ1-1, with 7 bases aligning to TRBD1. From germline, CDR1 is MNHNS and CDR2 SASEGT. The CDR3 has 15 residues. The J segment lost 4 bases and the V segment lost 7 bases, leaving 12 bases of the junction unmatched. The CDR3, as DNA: TGTGCCAGCAAAACTCTGACAGGGAGGTCCACTGAAGCTTTCTTT. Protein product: CASKTLTGRSTEAFF.

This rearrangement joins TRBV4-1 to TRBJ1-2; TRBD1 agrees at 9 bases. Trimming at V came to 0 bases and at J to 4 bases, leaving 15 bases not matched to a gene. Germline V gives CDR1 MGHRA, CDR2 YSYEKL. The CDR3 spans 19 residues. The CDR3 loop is CASSQDTGQGFSSGYGYTF. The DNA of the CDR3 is TGCGCCAGCAGCCAAGATACCGGACAGGGGTTCAGCTCGGGCTATGGCTACACCTTC.

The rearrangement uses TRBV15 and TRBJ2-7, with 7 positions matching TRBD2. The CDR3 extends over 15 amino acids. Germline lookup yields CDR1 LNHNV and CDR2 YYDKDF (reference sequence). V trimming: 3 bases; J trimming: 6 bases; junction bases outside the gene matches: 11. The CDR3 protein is CATSRYAGVGSEQYF. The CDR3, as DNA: TGTGCCACCAGCAGGTACGCGGGAGTAGGGTCCGAGCAGTACTTC.

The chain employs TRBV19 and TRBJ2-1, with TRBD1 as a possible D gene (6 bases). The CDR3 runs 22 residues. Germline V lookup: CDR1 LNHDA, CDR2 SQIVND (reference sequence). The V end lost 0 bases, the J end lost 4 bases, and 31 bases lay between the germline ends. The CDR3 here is CASSIERRAGESLGGVYNEQFF. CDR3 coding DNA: TGTGCCAGTAGTATAGAAAGGCGGGCAGGGGAAAGCCTAGGGGGAGTTTACAATGAGCAGTTCTTC.

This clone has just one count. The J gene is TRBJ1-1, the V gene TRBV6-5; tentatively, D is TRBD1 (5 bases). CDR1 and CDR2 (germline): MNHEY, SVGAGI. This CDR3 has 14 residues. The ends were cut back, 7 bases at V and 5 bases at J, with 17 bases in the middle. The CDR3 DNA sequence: TGTGCCAGCACTCCAAAAAGGGGAAGTACTGAAGCTTTCTTT. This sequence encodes CASTPKRGSTEAFF.

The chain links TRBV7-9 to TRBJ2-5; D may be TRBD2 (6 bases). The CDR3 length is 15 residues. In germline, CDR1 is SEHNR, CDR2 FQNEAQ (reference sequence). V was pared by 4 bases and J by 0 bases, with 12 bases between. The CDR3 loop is CASSSGGPYQETQYF. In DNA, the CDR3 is TGTGCCAGCAGCTCCGGGGGACCGTACCAAGAGACCCAGTACTTC.

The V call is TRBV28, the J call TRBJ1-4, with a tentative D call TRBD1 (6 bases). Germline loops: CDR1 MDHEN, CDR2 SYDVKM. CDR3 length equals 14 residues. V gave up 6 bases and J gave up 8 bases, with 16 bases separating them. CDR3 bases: TGTGCCAGCAGACGGGACATGGAAAAGGAAAAACTGTTTTTT. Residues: CASRRDMEKEKLFF.

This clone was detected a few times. CDR3 residues: CAFFKQKAAYEQYF. CDR3 coding DNA: TGTGCTTTTTTCAAGCAGAAGGCGGCATACGAGCAGTACTTC. The rearrangement links TRBV2 to TRBJ2-7; D gene uncertain. Looked up from germline, CDR1 is SNHLY and CDR2 is FYNNEI. The CDR3 is 14 residues long.

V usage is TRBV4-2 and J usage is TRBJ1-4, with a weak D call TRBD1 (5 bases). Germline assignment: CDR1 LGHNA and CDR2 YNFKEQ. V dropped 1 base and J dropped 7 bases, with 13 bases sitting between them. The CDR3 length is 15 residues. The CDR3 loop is CASSQGGGGTEKLFF. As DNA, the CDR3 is TGTGCCAGCAGCCAAGGGGGCGGCGGGACTGAAAAACTGTTTTTT.

CDR3: CASSSNQGDSNYGYTF. CDR3 DNA sequence: TGTGCCAGCAGTTCCAACCAGGGGGACTCTAACTATGGCTACACCTTC. This sequence joins TRBV6-6 and TRBJ1-2; 7 bases align to TRBD1. CDR1 MNHNY and CDR2 SVGAGI come from the germline V gene (reference sequence). There are 16 residues in the CDR3. With 4 bases clipped from V and 0 bases from J, the junction kept 8 bases outside the gene matches.